This entry is about one TCR beta chain. TCRdb's table, derived via immunoSEQ multiplex PCR, lists solely in-frame clones and lacks some. The sample has 25,000 to 35,000 clones, about 91% seen once. The CDR3 sequence is 12 residues long. Germline lookup yields CDR1 MNHEY and CDR2 SMNVEV (reference sequence). The sample is drawn from a study of T cell changes during pregnancy in multiple sclerosis. The clonotype comes from a female donor in good health, enrolled as a control in a pregnancy study. The chain uses TRBV27 and TRBJ2-5, with D perhaps matching TRBD2 (5 bases). The last part of the DNA fits TRBJ2-7 better; the J call may be wrong. Here the sequenced sample was peripheral blood, taken in the first trimester of pregnancy. The CDR3 loop reads CASRGSSYEQYF. DNA of the CDR3: TGTGCCAGTAGAGGGAGCTCCTACGAGCAGTACTTC.